Shown below are 26 T cell receptor beta chains from a single sample sequenced in a study of Graves' ophthalmopathy and Graves' hyperthyroidism. Transcripts of RNA were the source for amplifying TCR beta CDR3 regions. RT-PCR was first run with HTBI primers, then multiplex PCR in a second round. Via MiXCR, TCRdb re-called the multiplex PCR reads, giving one row per CDR3 protein. The data contain 660,000 or so distinct CDR3 sequences, 35% to 50% of them singletons. Sequenced material: peripheral blood. The receptor set was obtained from an adult man with Graves' ophthalmopathy.

The chain recombines TRBV2 with TRBJ2-7, with D possibly TRBD2 on 6 matching bases. The CDR3 has 15 amino acids. Trimming stripped 5 bases from V and 0 bases from J, with 14 bases between. In germline, CDR1 is SNHLY, CDR2 FYNNEI. The CDR3 nucleotides are TGTGCCAGCAGTCCACTAGTGGGGGGCTCCTACGAGCAGTACTTC. Its protein product is CASSPLVGGSYEQYF.

In its sample, this clonotype was seen many times. The V call is TRBV10-3, the J call TRBJ2-2; D is uncertain. Germline CDR1 is ENHRY and CDR2 is SYGVKD. V lost 1 base and J lost 1, with 7 bases in between. The CDR3 runs to 15 residues. The CDR3 DNA is TGTGCCATCAGTGAGTTCGCGGAGAACACCGGGGAGCTGTTTTTT. This sequence encodes CAISEFAENTGELFF.

Concerning this clonotype: A much larger clone lies a single base off, so this may be a read error. This chain connects TRBV2 to TRBJ1-2; TRBD1 might be the D (5 bases). The CDR3 runs 13 residues. Looked up from germline, CDR1 is SNHLY and CDR2 is FYNNEI. The CDR3 nucleotides are TGTGCCAGTCTCCGGGGGGGAGACTATGGCTACGCCTTC. Amino acids: CASLRGGDYGYAF.

The rearrangement links TRBV7-9 to TRBJ2-7; unclear D gene. Germline V gives CDR1 SEHNR, CDR2 FQNEAQ (reference sequence). V was pared by 4 bases and J by 3 bases, with 7 bases between. The CDR3 has 12 amino acids. The CDR3 bases are TGTGCCAGCAGCTGGCACGGCTACGAGCAGTACTTC. This encodes CASSWHGYEQYF.

This clonotype was detected a few times. The junction departs from the called germline gene at one end, perhaps through a read error. The rearrangement links TRBV10-3 to TRBJ1-4; possible D gene TRBD1, 5 bases. In germline, CDR1 is ENHRY, CDR2 SYGVKD. This CDR3 has 15 amino acids. CDR3 bases: TGTGCCAGCAGTTGGGACGGGCAAAATAATGAAAAACTGTTTTTT. Amino acid sequence: CASSWDGQNNEKLFF.

This clonotype was recorded at least ten times. V and J are TRBV2 and TRBJ1-1; D uncertain. V lost 8 bases and J 3 bases, leaving 13 bases between the germline ends. CDR3 length: 13 residues. The germline gives CDR1 SNHLY, CDR2 FYNNEI. CDR3 nucleotide sequence: TGTGCCAGCCCCCTCGGGCGTCACACTGAAGCTTTCTTT. This translates into CASPLGRHTEAFF. The whole variable domain, remainder taken from reference TRBV2 and TRBJ1-1, is EPEVTQTPSHQVTQMGQEVILRCVPISNHLYFYWYRQILGQKVEFLVSFYNNEISEKSEIFDDQFSVERPDGSNFTLKIRSTKLEDSAMYFCASPLGRHTEAFFGQGTRLTVV.

The sample holds many counts of this clonotype. This sequence joins TRBV7-9 and TRBJ2-7, with 8 nucleotides matching TRBD2. The CDR3 is 16 amino acids. Trimming removed 5 bases from V and 3 bases from J; junction bases left unmatched: 12. Germline-derived CDR1 and CDR2 are SEHNR and FQNEAQ (reference sequence). CDR3 loop: CASSQEPGLGNYEQYF. In nucleotides, the CDR3 is TGTGCCAGCAGCCAAGAACCGGGACTAGGAAACTACGAGCAGTACTTC.

In this sample, this clonotype turned up a few times. The V and J genes are TRBV27 and TRBJ1-2, with a tentative D call TRBD1 (6 bases). V was clipped by 6 bases and J by 7 bases, with 15 bases between them. Germline CDR1 reads MNHEY; CDR2 reads SMNVEV (reference sequence). This CDR3 has 13 residues. In DNA form, the CDR3 reads TGTGCCAGCAGCAGGGGCTCTCCTTTTGGCTACACCTTC. Its translation is CASSRGSPFGYTF.

This clonotype was detected many times. The rearrangement uses TRBV14 and TRBJ1-1, with D unresolved. This CDR3 is built from 13 residues. From germline, CDR1 is SGHDN and CDR2 FVKESK. V lost 6 bases and J lost 0, with 8 bases in between. CDR3 sequence (DNA): TGTGCCAGCAGGGTGGGCATGAACACTGAAGCTTTCTTT. The encoded protein is CASRVGMNTEAFF.

This clonotype was observed many times. The J gene is TRBJ1-1, the V gene TRBV7-2, with 7 positions matching TRBD1. CDR1 and CDR2 (germline): SGHTA, FQGNSA. The CDR3 totals 13 residues. V dropped 5 bases and J dropped 8; count of bases not matched to a gene: 8. CDR3 amino acids: CASSAAGTEEAFF. Here the CDR3 DNA reads TGTGCCAGCAGCGCCGCCGGGACAGAGGAAGCTTTCTTT.

This clonotype came up many times. The rearrangement links TRBV5-1 to TRBJ2-5; D call uncertain. Trimming took 0 bases from V and 2 from J, leaving 11 bases between them. CDR1 and CDR2 (germline): SGHRS, YFSETQ. The CDR3 extends over 15 amino acids. This CDR3 reads CASSLAVRTQETQYF. The CDR3 nucleotides read TGCGCCAGCAGCTTGGCCGTCAGAACGCAAGAGACCCAGTACTTC.

In its sample, this clonotype was seen once. V usage is TRBV11-2 and J usage is TRBJ1-5; 9 nucleotides match TRBD1. CDR3 length: 16 amino acids. Trimming cost V 5 bases and J 7 bases; bases outside gene matches: 12. Germline-derived CDR1 and CDR2 are SGHAT and FQNNGV. The chain's CDR3 is CASSRTGVGLAQPQHF. The CDR3 coding sequence is TGTGCCAGCAGCCGGACAGGGGTCGGATTGGCGCAGCCCCAGCATTTT.

A word on this clonotype: A read error is possible here, since a much larger clone lies one base away. This chain joins TRBV20-1 and TRBJ1-1, with D perhaps matching TRBD1 (6 bases). This CDR3 has 15 amino acids. In germline, CDR1 is DFQATT, CDR2 SNEGSKA (reference sequence). The V end was cut by 4 bases, the J end by 5 bases, with 20 bases between. CDR3 sequence: CSAISGPGAETEAFF. Here the CDR3 DNA reads TGCAGTGCTATTTCTGGGCCGGGGGCGGAAACTGAAGCTTTCTTT.

For this clonotype: Given a much more abundant clone one base away, this may be a read error. The V gene is TRBV2, the J gene TRBJ1-1; D not certain. Germline V gene lookup returns CDR1 SNHLY and CDR2 FYNNEI. CDR3 length: 15 residues. In DNA, the CDR3 is TGTGCCAGCAGTTTAGCAACAGCTATGAACACTGAAGCTTCCTTT. This encodes CASSLATAMNTEASF.

V is TRBV12-3 or TRBV12-4 and J is TRBJ1-6; D might be TRBD1 (5 bases). This CDR3 is built from 16 residues. Trimming shortened V by 4 bases and J by 9 bases, and 19 bases separated the two germline ends. CDR3 protein: CASSSDGARGASPLHF. Here the CDR3 DNA reads TGTGCCAGCAGTTCCGATGGGGCCCGAGGGGCTTCACCCCTCCACTTT.

This clonotype was recorded many times. The J gene is TRBJ2-7, the V gene TRBV2; the D gene is possibly TRBD2 (6 bases). The CDR3 length is 14 residues. V dropped 6 bases and J dropped 0 bases, with 12 bases sitting between them. Germline CDR1 and CDR2: SNHLY and FYNNEI. CDR3 region: CASSRTKSSYEQYF. The CDR3 nucleotides read TGTGCCAGCAGCCGGACTAAAAGCTCCTACGAGCAGTACTTC.

This clonotype has ten or more counts. The rearrangement links TRBV7-9 to TRBJ2-2; D is unclear. Deletions cut 5 bases from V and 5 bases from J, with 12 bases between. The CDR3 spans 14 residues. Germline loops: CDR1 SEHNR, CDR2 FQNEAQ (reference sequence). The CDR3: CASSPSRVTGELFF. CDR3 coding DNA: TGTGCCAGCAGCCCCTCTAGGGTGACCGGGGAGCTGTTTTTT.

This clonotype turned up a few times. The rearrangement uses TRBV5-1 and TRBJ2-2, with D unclear. Deletions cut 0 bases from V and 0 bases from J, with 9 bases between. Germline assignment: CDR1 SGHRS and CDR2 YFSETQ. The CDR3 is made up of 16 amino acids. The CDR3, as DNA: TGCGCCAGCAGCTTGGCTATTGCGGCGAACACCGGGGAGCTGTTTTTT. Translating it yields CASSLAIAANTGELFF.

This sequence joins TRBV24-1 and TRBJ2-5; D is unresolved. Trimming shortened V by 7 bases and J by 7 bases, and 12 bases separated the two germline ends. Germline values: CDR1 KGHDR, CDR2 SFDVKD. This CDR3 has 12 residues. CDR3 amino acids: CATSWHPGTQYF. The CDR3 DNA follows: TGTGCCACCAGCTGGCATCCGGGGACCCAGTACTTC.

Of note for this clonotype: At one of its ends the junction is not consistent with the germline gene, which may arise from a read error. The gene calls are TRBV9 and TRBJ2-7; 7 bases map to TRBD1. CDR1 and CDR2 from the germline V gene are SGDLS and YYNGEE. The CDR3 length is 12 residues. CDR3 nucleotide sequence: TGCGCCAGCAGCTGGGGACAGTACGAGCAGTACTTC. Its translation is CASSWGQYEQYF.

This clonotype was counted a few times. The V call is TRBV5-5, the J call TRBJ1-1; D remains unclear. Germline V gene lookup returns CDR1 SGHKS and CDR2 YYEKEE (reference sequence). The CDR3 covers 14 residues. V gave up 0 bases and J gave up 7 bases, with 13 bases separating them. Here the CDR3 reads CASSLDLPSGEAFF. Here the CDR3 DNA reads TGTGCCAGCAGCTTGGACCTACCAAGTGGTGAAGCTTTCTTT.

The V call is TRBV7-2, the J call TRBJ1-1; D ambiguous. The V gene lost 5 bases and the J gene lost 4 bases, with 17 bases spanning the gap. Germline lookup yields CDR1 SGHTA and CDR2 FQGNSA. The CDR3 spans 15 residues. The CDR3: CASSPLSAGVTEAFF. The CDR3 DNA sequence: TGTGCCAGCAGCCCCTTGTCCGCTGGGGTCACTGAAGCTTTCTTT.

Worth noting for this clonotype: Being one base from a much bigger clone, this may be a read error. Given the absence of the conserved phenylalanine or tryptophan at the CDR3 end, a read error is likely. The V gene is TRBV7-9, the J gene TRBJ2-7; 8 bases map to TRBD1. This CDR3 is 13 amino acids long. J lost 7 bases, V lost 5 bases, and 7 bases had no gene match. Germline lookup yields CDR1 SEHNR and CDR2 FQNEAQ (reference sequence). CDR3 sequence (DNA): TGTGCCAGCAGCCGACAGGGGACGGGAGAGCAGTACCTC. Its translation: CASSRQGTGEQYL.

The gene calls are TRBV25-1 and TRBJ2-7, with D possibly matching TRBD1 (6 bases). Deletions cut 5 bases from V and 3 bases from J, with 17 bases between. Germline values: CDR1 MGHDK, CDR2 SYGVNS. The CDR3 spans 15 residues. CDR3 bases: TGTGCCAGCAGTCATCGGACAGATTCTTTCTACGAGCAGTACTTC. It codes for CASSHRTDSFYEQYF.

This clonotype was seen at least ten times. An end of the junction differs from the germline gene, which may be a read error. The chain couples TRBV12-3 or TRBV12-4 to TRBJ1-5; TRBD1 matches at 8 bases. The CDR3 contains 14 residues. CDR3 bases: TGTGCCAGCAGATTAGACAGGGGAGGTCAGCCCCAGCATTTT. As protein: CASRLDRGGQPQHF.

This clonotype was detected many times. The V call is TRBV7-2, the J call TRBJ2-5, with D possibly matching TRBD2 (7 bases). Germline loops: CDR1 SGHTA, CDR2 FQGNSA. This CDR3 spans 14 amino acids. V lost 4 bases and J lost 1, with 10 bases in between. The CDR3 spells CASSWGGAQETQYF. For the CDR3, the DNA is TGTGCCAGCAGCTGGGGGGGGGCCCAAGAGACCCAGTACTTC.